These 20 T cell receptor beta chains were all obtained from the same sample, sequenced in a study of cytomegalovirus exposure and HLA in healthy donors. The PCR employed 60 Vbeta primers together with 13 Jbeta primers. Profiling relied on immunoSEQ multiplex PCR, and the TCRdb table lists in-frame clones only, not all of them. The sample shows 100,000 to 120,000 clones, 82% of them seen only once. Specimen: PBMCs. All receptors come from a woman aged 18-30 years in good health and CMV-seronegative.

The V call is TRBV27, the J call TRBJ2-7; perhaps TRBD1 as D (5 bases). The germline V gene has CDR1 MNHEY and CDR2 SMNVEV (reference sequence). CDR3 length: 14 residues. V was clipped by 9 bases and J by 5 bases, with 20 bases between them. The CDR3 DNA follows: TGTGCCAGAAAAGGGGCAGGCCTACAGGACGAGCAGTACGTC. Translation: CARKGAGLQDEQYV.

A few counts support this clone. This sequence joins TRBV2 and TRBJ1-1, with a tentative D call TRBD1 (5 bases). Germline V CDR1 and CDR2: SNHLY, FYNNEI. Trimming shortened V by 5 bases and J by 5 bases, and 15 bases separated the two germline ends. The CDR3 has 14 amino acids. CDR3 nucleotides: TGTGCCAGCAGTTTGGTCGGACAACGGACTGAAGCTTTCTTT. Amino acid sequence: CASSLVGQRTEAFF.

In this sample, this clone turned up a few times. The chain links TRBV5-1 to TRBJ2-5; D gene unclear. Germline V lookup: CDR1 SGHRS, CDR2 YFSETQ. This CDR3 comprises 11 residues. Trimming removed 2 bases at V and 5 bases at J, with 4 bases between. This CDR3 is CASSFGETQYF. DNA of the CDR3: TGCGCCAGCAGCTTCGGGGAGACCCAGTACTTC. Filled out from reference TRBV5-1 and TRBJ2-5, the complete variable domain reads KAGVTQTPRYLIKTRGQQVTLSCSPISGHRSVSWYQQTPGQGLQFLFEYFSETQRNKGNFPGRFSGRQFSNSRSEMNVSTLELGDSALYLCASSFGETQYFGPGTRLLVL.

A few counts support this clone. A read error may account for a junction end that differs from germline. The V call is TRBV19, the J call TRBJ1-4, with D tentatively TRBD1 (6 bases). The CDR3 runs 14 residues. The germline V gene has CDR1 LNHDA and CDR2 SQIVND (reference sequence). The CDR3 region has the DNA TGTGCCAGTAGTACCAGGGGTTTTAGTGAAAAATTGTTTTTT. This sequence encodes CASSTRGFSEKLFF.

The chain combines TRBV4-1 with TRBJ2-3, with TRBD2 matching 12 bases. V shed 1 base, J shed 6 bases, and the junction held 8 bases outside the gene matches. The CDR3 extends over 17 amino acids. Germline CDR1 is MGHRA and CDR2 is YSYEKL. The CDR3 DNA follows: TGCGCCAGCAGCCAAGGGACTAGCGGGGTTTTACAGGATACGCAGTATTTT. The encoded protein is CASSQGTSGVLQDTQYF.

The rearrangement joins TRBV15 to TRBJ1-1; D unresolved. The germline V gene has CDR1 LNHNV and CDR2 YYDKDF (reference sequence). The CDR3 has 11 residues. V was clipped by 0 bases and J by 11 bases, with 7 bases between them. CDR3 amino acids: CATSRDGGAFF. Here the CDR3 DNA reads TGTGCCACCAGCAGAGATGGAGGCGCTTTCTTT.

In nucleotides, the CDR3 is TGTGCCAGCAGCCAAGATCTTACGCAGGTCTTCACCGGGGAGCTGTTTTTT. Amino acid sequence: CASSQDLTQVFTGELFF. This chain connects TRBV14 to TRBJ2-2, with no clear D. The CDR3 consists of 17 residues. Per the germline V gene, CDR1 is SGHDN and CDR2 is FVKESK. V lost 0 bases to trimming and J lost 4 bases, with 15 bases between them.

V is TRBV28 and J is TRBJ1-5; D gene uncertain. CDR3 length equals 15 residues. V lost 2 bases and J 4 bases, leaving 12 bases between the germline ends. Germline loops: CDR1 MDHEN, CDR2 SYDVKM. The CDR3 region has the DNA TGTGCCAGCAGTTTAAGGATGGGAGGGAATCAGCCCCAGCATTTT. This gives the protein CASSLRMGGNQPQHF.

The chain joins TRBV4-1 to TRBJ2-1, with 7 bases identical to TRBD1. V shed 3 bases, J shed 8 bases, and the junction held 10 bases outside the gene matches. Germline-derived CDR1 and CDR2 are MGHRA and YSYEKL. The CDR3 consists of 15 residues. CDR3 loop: CASSQFLQGTDEQFF. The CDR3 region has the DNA TGCGCCAGCAGCCAGTTCTTACAGGGGACCGATGAGCAGTTCTTC.

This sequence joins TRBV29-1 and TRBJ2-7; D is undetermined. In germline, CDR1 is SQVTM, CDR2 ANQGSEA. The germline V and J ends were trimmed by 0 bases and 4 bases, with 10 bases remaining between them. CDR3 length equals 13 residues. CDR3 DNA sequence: TGCAGCGTTGAAGAGGAACCGGGTTACGAGCAGTACTTC. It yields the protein CSVEEEPGYEQYF.

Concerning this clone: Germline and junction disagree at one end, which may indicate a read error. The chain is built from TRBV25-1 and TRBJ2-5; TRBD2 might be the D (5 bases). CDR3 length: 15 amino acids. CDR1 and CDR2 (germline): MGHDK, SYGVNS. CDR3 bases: TGTGCCAGCAGTGAACTGGGGAGTGGGCAAGAGGCCCAGTACTTC. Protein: CASSELGSGQEAQYF.

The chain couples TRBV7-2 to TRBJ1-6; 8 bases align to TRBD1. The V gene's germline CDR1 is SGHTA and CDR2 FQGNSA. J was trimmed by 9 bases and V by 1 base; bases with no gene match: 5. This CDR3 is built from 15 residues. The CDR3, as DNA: TGTGCCAGCAGCTTAGGCGACAGGGGAACTTCACCCCTCCACTTT. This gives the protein CASSLGDRGTSPLHF.

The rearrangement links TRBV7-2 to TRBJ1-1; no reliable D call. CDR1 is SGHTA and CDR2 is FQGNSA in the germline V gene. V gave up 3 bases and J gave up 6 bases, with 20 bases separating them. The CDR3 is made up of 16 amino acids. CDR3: CASSFSSDRERAEAFF. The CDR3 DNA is TGTGCCAGCAGCTTCTCCTCTGACCGGGAAAGGGCTGAAGCTTTCTTT.

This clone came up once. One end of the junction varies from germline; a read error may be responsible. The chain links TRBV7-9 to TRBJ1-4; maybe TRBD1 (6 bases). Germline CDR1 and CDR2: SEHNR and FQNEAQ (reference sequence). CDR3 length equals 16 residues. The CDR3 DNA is TGTTCCAGCAGCACGAGCAGAAACAGGGTGGATGAAAAACTGTTTTTT. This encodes CSSSTSRNRVDEKLFF.

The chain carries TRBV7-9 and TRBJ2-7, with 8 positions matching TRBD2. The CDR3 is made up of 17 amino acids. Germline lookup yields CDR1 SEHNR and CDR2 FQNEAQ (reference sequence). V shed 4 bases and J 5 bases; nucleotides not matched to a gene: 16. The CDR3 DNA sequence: TGTGCCAGCAGCTCGCTAGTCGGGAGGGCCTCAATCCACGAGCAGTACTTC. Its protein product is CASSSLVGRASIHEQYF.

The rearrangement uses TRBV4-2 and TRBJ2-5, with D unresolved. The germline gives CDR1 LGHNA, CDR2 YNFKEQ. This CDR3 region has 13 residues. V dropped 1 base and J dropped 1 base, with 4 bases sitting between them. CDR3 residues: CASSQASQETQYF. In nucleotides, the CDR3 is TGTGCCAGCAGCCAAGCTAGCCAAGAGACCCAGTACTTC.

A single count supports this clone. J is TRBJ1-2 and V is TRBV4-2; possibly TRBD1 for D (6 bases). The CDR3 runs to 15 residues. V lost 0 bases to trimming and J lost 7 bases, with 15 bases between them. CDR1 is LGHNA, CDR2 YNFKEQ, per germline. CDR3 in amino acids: CASSQDREGRGGYTF. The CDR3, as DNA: TGTGCCAGCAGCCAAGATCGGGAAGGCAGGGGTGGCTACACCTTC.

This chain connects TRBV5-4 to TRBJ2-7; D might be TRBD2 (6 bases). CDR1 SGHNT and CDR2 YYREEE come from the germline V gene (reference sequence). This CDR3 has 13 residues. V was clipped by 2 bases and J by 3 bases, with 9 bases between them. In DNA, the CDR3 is TGTGCCAGCAGCTTAAGGGAGGACTACGAGCAGTACTTC. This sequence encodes CASSLREDYEQYF.

Written as DNA, the CDR3 is TGTGCCAGCACCCCCCTTTTTAGCGGGGGACAGACCCAGTACTTC. The encoded protein is CASTPLFSGGQTQYF. The rearrangement joins TRBV7-6 to TRBJ2-5; 9 bases match TRBD2. The CDR3 has 15 amino acids. Per germline, CDR1 SGHVS and CDR2 FNYEAQ. V lost 7 bases, J lost 6 bases, and 12 bases stayed unmatched.

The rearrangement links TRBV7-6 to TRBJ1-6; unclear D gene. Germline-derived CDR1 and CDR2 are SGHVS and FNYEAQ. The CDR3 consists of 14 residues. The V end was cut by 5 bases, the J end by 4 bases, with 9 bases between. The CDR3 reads CASSPTEYNSPLHF. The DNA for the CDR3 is TGTGCCAGCAGCCCCACAGAGTATAATTCACCCCTCCACTTT. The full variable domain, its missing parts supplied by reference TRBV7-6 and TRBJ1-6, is GAGVSQSPRYKVTKRGQDVALRCDPISGHVSLYWYRQALGQGPEFLTYFNYEAQQDKSGLPNDRFSAERPEGSISTLTIQRTEQRDSAMYRCASSPTEYNSPLHFGNGTRLTVT.